These T cell receptor beta chains were read from a single sample in a study of blood T cell repertoires in COVID-19. Repertoires were generated with immunoSEQ multiplex PCR, while TCRdb's copy carries only in-frame clones and drops some. The data contain about 440,000 clones, 80% to 95% of them singletons. The specimen sequenced was PBMCs or T cells enriched from blood (not recorded which). The receptors originated from a man aged 18 to 30 who had recovered from COVID-19. The conserved cysteine and the conserved F or W are not part of the CDR3 here. D genes are given only for firm matches.

cdr3_aa j_call cdr3_length d_call v_call
ASSGSGLDYGYT TRBJ1-2 12 . TRBV2
ASSATSGRRLRTGELF TRBJ2-2 16 TRBD2 TRBV11-3
ASSPDTVLATNEKLF TRBJ1-4 15 . TRBV7-2
ASRGTEYEAF TRBJ1-1 10 TRBD1 TRBV27
ATLRDREYSNQPQH TRBJ1-5 14 TRBD1 TRBV19
ASSFQGPNSPLH TRBJ1-6 12 . TRBV27
ASSPYAGESYEQY TRBJ2-7 13 . TRBV18
SAKGNDEQF TRBJ2-1 9 . TRBV20-1
ASSPGQAFGANVLT TRBJ2-6 14 TRBD1 TRBV5-1
ASSYSGTGRSPLH TRBJ1-6 13 TRBD1 TRBV6-5
ASSPGGTGELF TRBJ2-2 11 . TRBV14
ASSYVGGYEQY TRBJ2-7 11 . TRBV6-5
ASSLAPGGGFQGYT TRBJ1-2 14 TRBD1 TRBV11-1
ATSLGSHNRVSNTEAF TRBJ1-1 16 . TRBV24-1
ASSFRLAGGRNEQF TRBJ2-1 14 TRBD2 TRBV5-1
ASLQQGAVGNSPLH TRBJ1-6 14 . TRBV7-2
ASSPSRVVQVNTEAF TRBJ1-1 15 . TRBV9
ASSRLGSSGNTIY TRBJ1-3 13 . TRBV4-1
ASSIPGGIPSEQY TRBJ2-7 13 TRBD2 TRBV19
ASSLDLFRGQF TRBJ2-1 11 . TRBV11-2
ASSPPGQGLQGELF TRBJ2-2 14 TRBD1 TRBV3-1/TRBV3-2
ASRLKQGPKPLQPQH TRBJ1-5 15 TRBD1 TRBV28
ASSDPGLAGGHEQF TRBJ2-1 14 TRBD2 TRBV10-1
ASSPERAGGTGELF TRBJ2-2 14 . TRBV28
SVPSGSRDTQY TRBJ2-3 11 TRBD2 TRBV29-1
ASSPIWGEVNTEAF TRBJ1-1 14 . TRBV3-1/TRBV3-2
SASGSGQETQY TRBJ2-5 11 . TRBV20-1
ASTPGGAFYEQY TRBJ2-7 12 TRBD1 TRBV28
ATRLYRGEGGNQPQH TRBJ1-5 15 TRBD1 TRBV15
SVVGGRGADEQF TRBJ2-1 12 . TRBV29-1